Listed below are T cell receptor beta chains from one sample, sequenced in a study of blood T cell repertoires in COVID-19. Here immunoSEQ multiplex PCR was the method, and the copy in TCRdb shows in-frame clones only, minus some. This sample has about 400,000 clones, with 88% found just once. Specimen: PBMCs or T cells enriched from blood (not recorded which). The source of these receptors is a woman aged 40 to 49 with acute COVID-19. The CDR3 runs from the conserved cysteine through the conserved F or W.

CDR3 length: 17
J gene: TRBJ1-1
V gene: TRBV5-4
CDR3 protein: CASSSLLRTGDNTEAFF

CDR3 length: 18
J gene: TRBJ1-4
V gene: TRBV6-2/TRBV6-3
CDR3 protein: CASSYLAGGFGTNEKLFF

CDR3 length: 13
J gene: TRBJ2-5
V gene: TRBV4-1
CDR3 protein: CASSQAGGETQYF

CDR3 length: 15
J gene: TRBJ2-3
V gene: TRBV30
CDR3 protein: CAWSQATSNTDTQYF

CDR3 length: 13
J gene: TRBJ1-5
V gene: TRBV7-6
CDR3 protein: CASSVTGGQPQHF

CDR3 length: 14
J gene: TRBJ1-1
V gene: TRBV5-1
CDR3 protein: CASSFLQGNTEAFF

CDR3 length: 14
J gene: TRBJ2-5
V gene: TRBV4-1
CDR3 protein: CASSQGEGLETQYF

CDR3 length: 12
J gene: TRBJ1-1
V gene: TRBV12-3/TRBV12-4
CDR3 protein: CASSFIRTEAFF

CDR3 length: 15
J gene: TRBJ1-3
V gene: TRBV5-1
CDR3 protein: CASTLDRPGGNTIYF

CDR3 length: 13
J gene: TRBJ1-1
V gene: TRBV5-1
CDR3 protein: CASSEPGNPSVFF

CDR3 length: 14
J gene: TRBJ1-1
V gene: TRBV5-1
CDR3 protein: CASSSTGGNTEAFF

CDR3 length: 15
J gene: TRBJ2-7
V gene: TRBV5-1
CDR3 protein: CASSPRAGETYEQYF

CDR3 length: 15
J gene: TRBJ2-7
V gene: TRBV18
CDR3 protein: CASSPPDRGHYEQYF

CDR3 length: 15
J gene: TRBJ1-2
V gene: TRBV19
CDR3 protein: CASSIRGQDYYGYTF

CDR3 length: 13
J gene: TRBJ1-2
V gene: TRBV5-1
CDR3 protein: CASSLGQNYGYTF

CDR3 length: 14
J gene: TRBJ1-2
V gene: TRBV6-2/TRBV6-3
CDR3 protein: CASSPDRGYYGYTF

CDR3 length: 15
J gene: TRBJ2-6
V gene: TRBV9
CDR3 protein: CASRKTGAGANVLTF

CDR3 length: 14
J gene: TRBJ1-5
V gene: TRBV4-1
CDR3 protein: CASSPRQHNQPQHF

CDR3 length: 15
J gene: TRBJ2-4
V gene: TRBV5-6
CDR3 protein: CASSLVGTGGNIQYF

CDR3 length: 14
J gene: TRBJ1-4
V gene: TRBV4-1
CDR3 protein: CASSQGQGREKLFF

CDR3 length: 15
J gene: TRBJ2-2
V gene: TRBV30
CDR3 protein: CAWSGSWAGTGELFF

CDR3 length: 14
J gene: TRBJ1-5
V gene: TRBV6-5
CDR3 protein: CASGRGLSNQPQHF

CDR3 length: 13
J gene: TRBJ1-2
V gene: TRBV10-3
CDR3 protein: CAISESETHGYTF

CDR3 length: 17
J gene: TRBJ2-5
V gene: TRBV11-2
CDR3 protein: CASSSPPFSGVQETQYF

CDR3 length: 14
J gene: TRBJ2-2
V gene: TRBV19
CDR3 protein: CASHRLSGVRELFF

CDR3 length: 16
J gene: TRBJ1-6
V gene: TRBV30
CDR3 protein: CAWSVRGGFDNSPLHF

CDR3 length: 15
J gene: TRBJ1-6
V gene: TRBV5-1
CDR3 protein: CASSIRTGGNSPLHF

CDR3 length: 14
J gene: TRBJ1-1
V gene: TRBV2
CDR3 protein: CASRSRVVDTEAFF

CDR3 length: 17
J gene: TRBJ1-5
V gene: TRBV15
CDR3 protein: CATSRDRGNPSNQPQHF